One and the same sample provided the 16 T cell receptor beta chains below, sequenced in a study of blood T cell repertoires in COVID-19. TCRdb's copy holds only in-frame clones and misses some; the assay was immunoSEQ multiplex PCR. The repertoire consists of 100,000 to 120,000 clones, with around 74% occurring once and the leading ten covering 6% to 8%. Sequencing was done on a sample of peripheral blood. The receptors were gathered from an older woman with acute or convalescent COVID-19.

This clone appeared a single time. The chain couples TRBV28 to TRBJ1-6; TRBD1 aligns across 8 bases. Germline lookup yields CDR1 MDHEN and CDR2 SYDVKM. The V segment lost 5 bases and the J segment 5 bases; nucleotides outside the gene matches: 8. This CDR3 is 16 amino acids long. The CDR3 loop reads CASSARTGRDNSPLHF. Written as DNA, the CDR3 is TGTGCCAGCAGTGCCCGGACAGGGAGGGATAATTCACCCCTCCACTTT.

This chain links TRBV14 with TRBJ1-1, with TRBD1 matching 7 bases. Germline-derived CDR1 and CDR2 are SGHDN and FVKESK. V lost 4 bases to trimming and J lost 0 bases; unmatched junction nucleotides: 5. This CDR3 spans 15 amino acids. The CDR3 is CASSRRTGLNTEAFF. The CDR3 coding sequence is TGTGCCAGCAGCCGACGGACAGGCCTGAACACTGAAGCTTTCTTT.

This chain joins TRBV7-3 and TRBJ2-2, with TRBD2 as a possible D gene (5 bases). The CDR3 is 12 residues long. The germline V gene encodes CDR1 SGHTA and CDR2 FQGTGA. V was pared by 5 bases and J by 7 bases, with 8 bases between. The CDR3 region has the DNA TGTGCCAGCAGCCTGGGAGTCGGGGAGCTGTTTTTT. As protein: CASSLGVGELFF.

The chain combines TRBV6-2 or TRBV6-3 with TRBJ1-5; 8 nucleotides match TRBD1. Germline lookup yields CDR1 MNHEY and CDR2 SVGEGT. CDR3 length equals 18 residues. The V and J ends lost 1 base and 0 bases, in that order; junction bases with no gene match: 8. CDR3 residues: CASSYFGQGRYSNQPQHF. CDR3 in DNA: TGTGCCAGCAGTTACTTCGGACAGGGAAGATATAGCAATCAGCCCCAGCATTTT.

This clone was found a few times. This chain uses TRBV4-1 with TRBJ2-7; TRBD2 matches at 9 bases. Germline assignment: CDR1 MGHRA and CDR2 YSYEKL. The CDR3 extends over 16 amino acids. V lost 4 bases to trimming and J lost 2 bases; unmatched junction nucleotides: 9. The CDR3 nucleotides read TGCGCCAGCAGCCCCACAGAGCGGGGGGCAACCTACGAGCAGTACTTC. Translated: CASSPTERGATYEQYF.

This chain joins TRBV3-1 (or the pseudogene TRBV3-2) and TRBJ1-6; D is undetermined. V lost 2 bases and J 0 bases, leaving 14 bases between the germline ends. There are 18 residues in the CDR3. Germline lookup yields CDR1 LGHDT and CDR2 YNNKEL (reference sequence). The CDR3 loop is CASSQSNSKSSYNSPLHF. CDR3 bases: TGTGCCAGCAGCCAATCCAACAGCAAGAGCTCCTATAATTCACCCCTCCACTTT.

The chain has TRBV30 and TRBJ1-3; a possible D gene is TRBD1 (6 bases). V was pared by 3 bases and J by 0 bases, with 15 bases between. The CDR3 extends over 16 amino acids. In germline, CDR1 is GTSNPN, CDR2 SVGIG (reference sequence). Here the CDR3 DNA reads TGTGCCTGGAGAAGACCGACAGGCTCCTCTGGAAACACCATATATTTT. Its translation is CAWRRPTGSSGNTIYF.

The chain links TRBV5-1 to TRBJ2-5, with D perhaps matching TRBD1 (5 bases). Trimming took off 5 bases at V and 5 bases at J, with 16 bases between the two ends. Germline V gene data show CDR1 as SGHRS and CDR2 as YFSETQ. This CDR3 is built from 14 residues. The CDR3 loop reads CASSDVQGSETQYF. CDR3 sequence (DNA): TGCGCCAGCAGTGATGTTCAGGGCAGCGAGACCCAGTACTTC.

This chain joins TRBV19 and TRBJ1-5; 10 bases agree with TRBD1. Germline V CDR1 and CDR2: LNHDA, SQIVND (reference sequence). V trimming: 3 bases; J trimming: 7 bases; junction bases outside the gene matches: 6. The CDR3 sequence is 15 residues long. The CDR3 is CASSIGQGEWQPQHF. The DNA of the CDR3 is TGTGCCAGTAGTATCGGACAGGGGGAGTGGCAGCCCCAGCATTTT.

The gene calls are TRBV12-3 or TRBV12-4 and TRBJ1-1; no clear D. This CDR3 is built from 13 residues. The ends were cut back, 3 bases at V and 7 bases at J, with 12 bases in the middle. CDR3 in amino acids: CASSLVLAGEAFF. CDR3 DNA sequence: TGTGCCAGCAGTTTGGTTCTGGCGGGTGAAGCTTTCTTT.

The genes are TRBV30 and TRBJ1-1; D is uncertain. The CDR3 is 10 amino acids. The V and J ends lost 5 bases and 5 bases respectively, with 6 bases between them. The germline V gene has CDR1 GTSNPN and CDR2 SVGIG (reference sequence). CDR3 nucleotides: TGTGCCTGGGGCTTTACTGAAGCTTTCTTT. Amino acid sequence: CAWGFTEAFF.

This clone was detected a few times. The chain employs TRBV6-2 or TRBV6-3 and TRBJ2-5, with 7 bases lining up with TRBD1. The ends lost 5 bases at V and 3 bases at J; junction bases unmatched: 0. Germline values: CDR1 MNHEY, CDR2 SVGEGT. This CDR3 contains 12 residues. The CDR3: CASSGTEETQYF. Here the CDR3 DNA reads TGTGCCAGCAGTGGGACAGAAGAGACCCAGTACTTC.

J is TRBJ1-2 and V is TRBV7-8; 8 bases agree with TRBD1. Germline loops: CDR1 SGHVS, CDR2 FQNEAQ. This CDR3 comprises 13 residues. V shed 5 bases, J shed 7 bases, and the junction held 6 bases outside the gene matches. The CDR3 nucleotides are TGTGCCAGCAGCCAGGGACAGGTTGGTGGCTACACCTTC. This sequence encodes CASSQGQVGGYTF. Based on the CDR3 plus reference TRBV7-8 and TRBJ1-2, the full variable domain is GAGVSQSPRYKVAKRGQDVALRCDPISGHVSLFWYQQALGQGPEFLTYFQNEAQLDKSGLPSDRFFAERPEGSVSTLKIQRTQQEDSAVYLCASSQGQVGGYTFGSGTRLTVV.

This clone was counted a single time. V usage is TRBV7-9 and J usage is TRBJ2-3, with D possibly being TRBD1 (6 bases). Trimming pared 0 bases from V and 1 base from J, leaving 8 bases between. From germline, CDR1 is SEHNR and CDR2 FQNEAQ (reference sequence). The CDR3 has 15 residues. The CDR3: CASSLAGARTDTQYF. The CDR3 nucleotides are TGTGCCAGCAGCTTAGCGGGGGCTCGCACAGATACGCAGTATTTT. The variable domain in full, with the rest retrieved from reference TRBV7-9 and TRBJ2-3, is DTGVSQNPRHKITKRGQNVTFRCDPISEHNRLYWYRQTLGQGPEFLTYFQNEAQLEKSRLLSDRFSAERPKGSFSTLEIQRTEQGDSAMYLCASSLAGARTDTQYFGPGTRLTVL.

V and J are TRBV27 and TRBJ1-6; D is perhaps TRBD1 (5 bases). Germline CDR1 reads MNHEY; CDR2 reads SMNVEV (reference sequence). CDR3 length: 15 residues. Trimming left V 5 bases short and J 4 bases short, with 12 bases between. CDR3 loop: CASSPRQRYNSPLHF. The CDR3 DNA is TGTGCCAGCAGTCCGCGACAGAGGTATAATTCACCCCTCCACTTT.

The chain is built from TRBV7-3 and TRBJ2-5, with D possibly matching TRBD2 (5 bases). CDR1 SGHTA and CDR2 FQGTGA come from the germline V gene. V lost 5 bases to trimming and J lost 2 bases, with 15 bases between them. CDR3 size: 15 residues. The CDR3 bases are TGTGCCAGCAGCGTTGGACTGCCCGGTCAAGAGACCCAGTACTTC. Protein product: CASSVGLPGQETQYF.